These 29 T cell receptor beta chains came from one sample sequenced in a study of T cell responses to AZD1222 COVID-19 vaccine. Profiling relied on immunoSEQ multiplex PCR, and the TCRdb table lists in-frame clones only, not all of them. The sample lists about 110,000 clones, around 87% seen once, with 4.5% to 5.5% in the top ten. The sample was peripheral blood, taken on day 0 of AZD1222 vaccination. The source is an adult in good health.

V and J are TRBV4-1 and TRBJ1-2; the D is unclear. Germline V gene sequence: CDR1 MGHRA, CDR2 YSYEKL. The CDR3 is 14 amino acids. V was shortened by 1 base and J by 7 bases, with 13 bases between the two germline ends. The CDR3 loop reads CASSQGVRIAGYTF. In nucleotides, the CDR3 is TGCGCCAGCAGCCAAGGGGTTCGTATTGCTGGCTACACCTTC.

The gene calls are TRBV7-9 and TRBJ2-1; D remains unclear. V lost 3 bases, J lost 5 bases, and 5 bases lay in between. Germline V gene data show CDR1 as SEHNR and CDR2 as FQNEAQ (reference sequence). The CDR3 loop spans 12 amino acids. CDR3 sequence (DNA): TGTGCCAGCAGCTTCAGAGACAATGAGCAGTTCTTC. Its protein product is CASSFRDNEQFF.

V usage is TRBV6-2 or TRBV6-3 and J usage is TRBJ2-7; maybe TRBD2 (5 bases). Trimming left V 0 bases short and J 0 bases short, with 9 bases between. The CDR3 covers 15 residues. CDR1 MNHEY and CDR2 SVGEGT come from the germline V gene. The CDR3 DNA is TGTGCCAGCAGTTACTCAGGAGGACCCTCCTACGAGCAGTACTTC. Amino acid sequence: CASSYSGGPSYEQYF.

In the case of this clone: This clone may be a read error of a much larger clone one base away. This chain uses TRBV5-6 with TRBJ2-2; the D gene is possibly TRBD2 (5 bases). Germline CDR1 is SGHDT and CDR2 is YYEEEE. V lost 4 bases to trimming and J lost 1 base, with 8 bases between them. The CDR3 totals 14 residues. This CDR3 reads CASSQGLNTGELFF. The CDR3 bases are TGTGCCAGCAGCCAAGGACTGAACACCGGGGAGCTGTTTTTT.

This rearrangement joins TRBV4-1 to TRBJ1-4, with 7 positions matching TRBD1. Per germline, CDR1 MGHRA and CDR2 YSYEKL. The CDR3 consists of 16 residues. The junction had 10 bases not matched to a gene; V was cut back by 6 bases and J by 3 bases. The CDR3 region has the DNA TGCGCCAGCAGACCTGCCGAGGGGGCAGCTAATGAAAAACTGTTTTTT. This gives the protein CASRPAEGAANEKLFF.

This clone was found once. For the CDR3, the DNA is TGTGCCAGCAGTTACTTGGGGGGAGGAACTGGAAACACCATATATTTT. Encoded protein: CASSYLGGGTGNTIYF. This chain joins TRBV6-5 and TRBJ1-3; a possible D gene is TRBD1 (5 bases). CDR1 and CDR2 from the germline V gene are MNHEY and SVGAGI. The CDR3 consists of 16 residues. The ends were cut back, 1 base at V and 2 bases at J, with 12 bases in the middle.

The chain recombines TRBV29-1 with TRBJ1-2, with 8 bases matching TRBD1. The V gene end was trimmed by 7 bases and the J gene end by 4 bases; junction bases not matched to a gene: 8. Germline assignment: CDR1 SQVTM and CDR2 ANQGSEA. This CDR3 comprises 13 residues. CDR3 region: CSAGQGQGYGYTF. As DNA, the CDR3 is TGCAGCGCTGGACAGGGTCAGGGCTATGGCTACACCTTC.

The chain uses TRBV29-1 and TRBJ2-3; 8 bases agree with TRBD2. V shed 7 bases and J 0 bases; nucleotides not matched to a gene: 6. CDR1 is SQVTM and CDR2 is ANQGSEA in the germline V gene. The CDR3 covers 14 residues. In DNA, the CDR3 is TGCAGCGCCTCTAGCGGGTCTAGCACAGATACGCAGTATTTT. Translation gives CSASSGSSTDTQYF.

The V and J genes are TRBV6-6 and TRBJ1-1; D is ambiguous. The CDR3 spans 12 residues. The ends were cut back, 0 bases at V and 8 bases at J, with 7 bases in the middle. From germline, CDR1 is MNHNY and CDR2 SVGAGI (reference sequence). CDR3 sequence (DNA): TGTGCCAGCAGTTACTCGGCAAAAGAAGCTTTCTTT. It is translated as CASSYSAKEAFF.

The chain couples TRBV9 to TRBJ2-2; D unclear. The CDR3 length is 12 residues. The V end was cut by 0 bases, the J end by 6 bases, with 3 bases between. Germline CDR1 SGDLS, CDR2 YYNGEE. The CDR3 protein is CASSVGPGELFF. CDR3 sequence (DNA): TGTGCCAGCAGCGTAGGGCCCGGGGAGCTGTTTTTT.

The chain uses TRBV4-2 and TRBJ2-7; D remains ambiguous. Per the germline V gene, CDR1 is LGHNA and CDR2 is YNFKEQ. This CDR3 contains 14 residues. V lost 0 bases to trimming and J lost 1 base, with 7 bases between them. The CDR3: CASSQEGPSYEQYF. The CDR3 DNA reads as TGTGCCAGCAGCCAAGAAGGGCCTTCCTACGAGCAGTACTTC.

The chain combines TRBV7-2 with TRBJ2-5; either TRBD1 or TRBD2 may fit D (5 bases each). In germline, CDR1 is SGHTA, CDR2 FQGNSA. Trimming removed 5 bases from V and 1 base from J, with 11 bases in between. There are 14 residues in the CDR3. The chain's CDR3 is CASSPGRFQETQYF. For the CDR3, the DNA is TGTGCCAGCAGCCCGGGACGGTTCCAAGAGACCCAGTACTTC.

The chain uses TRBV19 and TRBJ2-1; TRBD1 might be the D (5 bases). The CDR3 loop spans 13 amino acids. Trimming took 4 bases from V and 3 from J, leaving 7 bases between them. Germline CDR1 and CDR2: LNHDA and SQIVND (reference sequence). DNA for the CDR3: TGTGCCAGTAGTACCGGACACTACAATGAGCAGTTCTTC. Amino acids: CASSTGHYNEQFF.

V is TRBV7-9 and J is TRBJ1-2; D not resolved. This CDR3 has 13 residues. The germline gives CDR1 SEHNR, CDR2 FQNEAQ (reference sequence). V lost 5 bases to trimming and J lost 8 bases, with 15 bases between them. The CDR3 sequence: CASSTRTGVGYTF. The CDR3 DNA follows: TGTGCCAGCAGCACCCGGACCGGGGTCGGCTACACCTTC.

The gene calls are TRBV5-1 and TRBJ1-2; no definite D call. Looked up from germline, CDR1 is SGHRS and CDR2 is YFSETQ. The CDR3 has 8 amino acids. The CDR3 region has the DNA TGCTCCCCGGGAGGCTACACCTTC. It specifies CSPGGYTF. Full variable domain (outside the CDR3, taken from reference TRBV5-1 and TRBJ1-2): KAGVTQTPRYLIKTRGQQVTLSCSPISGHRSVSWYQQTPGQGLQFLFEYFSETQRNKGNFPGRFSGRQFSNSRSEMNVSTLELGDSALYLCSPGGYTFGSGTRLTVV.

The chain employs TRBV3-1 (or the pseudogene TRBV3-2) and TRBJ1-1, with D possibly TRBD1 on 5 matching bases. Trimming took off 3 bases at V and 2 bases at J, with 10 bases between the two ends. Germline V gives CDR1 LGHDT, CDR2 YNNKEL (reference sequence). This CDR3 region has 14 residues. CDR3 nucleotides: TGTGCCAGCAGCCAGGGACTCACCAACACTGAAGCTTTCTTT. This codes for CASSQGLTNTEAFF.

V usage is TRBV19 and J usage is TRBJ1-2, with D tentatively TRBD1 (5 bases). Germline-derived CDR1 and CDR2 are LNHDA and SQIVND (reference sequence). V lost 7 bases to trimming and J lost 0 bases, with 18 bases between them. The CDR3 sequence is 16 residues long. CDR3: CASNYWGDGTNYGYTF. DNA for the CDR3: TGTGCCAGTAACTATTGGGGGGACGGAACTAACTATGGCTACACCTTC.

The chain links TRBV7-2 to TRBJ2-6; D gene uncertain. This CDR3 has 14 amino acids. Germline CDR1 SGHTA, CDR2 FQGNSA. V was clipped by 4 bases and J by 2 bases, with 6 bases between them. DNA of the CDR3: TGTGCCAGCAGCTCTGGTGCTGGGGCCAACGTCCTGACTTTC. Amino acid sequence: CASSSGAGANVLTF.

The chain is built from TRBV4-2 and TRBJ1-1; D is unclear. The germline V gene has CDR1 LGHNA and CDR2 YNFKEQ. The ends were cut back, 0 bases at V and 1 base at J, with 6 bases in the middle. CDR3 length: 14 residues. The DNA of the CDR3 is TGTGCCAGCAGCCAAGATCGAGAGAACACTGAAGCTTTCTTT. Encoded protein: CASSQDRENTEAFF.

V gene TRBV3-1 (or the pseudogene TRBV3-2) combines with J gene TRBJ1-5, with D uncertain. Trimming removed 0 bases at V and 10 bases at J, with 10 bases between. This CDR3 spans 13 amino acids. Germline CDR1 is LGHDT and CDR2 is YNNKEL (reference sequence). As DNA, the CDR3 is TGTGCCAGCAGCCAAGATATAGACGCTCCCCAGCATTTT. It codes for CASSQDIDAPQHF.

The table lists this clone with a count of one. The chain couples TRBV2 to TRBJ2-2, with D perhaps TRBD1 (6 bases). Between the trimmed V and J ends, which lost 10 bases and 6 bases, there was a span of 15 bases. The CDR3 has 13 residues. The germline V gene has CDR1 SNHLY and CDR2 FYNNEI. The CDR3 sequence is CAIGQRGAGELFF. The CDR3 DNA reads TGTGCCATCGGACAGCGAGGGGCCGGGGAGCTGTTTTTT.

This rearrangement joins TRBV6-5 to TRBJ1-6, with a possible D match to TRBD1 (5 bases). From germline, CDR1 is MNHEY and CDR2 SVGAGI. Deletions cut 4 bases from V and 7 bases from J, with 14 bases between. There are 15 residues in the CDR3. The CDR3 reads CASSLQAIQNSPLHF. The CDR3 DNA reads as TGTGCCAGCAGTTTACAGGCCATACAAAATTCACCCCTCCACTTT.

The rearrangement links TRBV2 to TRBJ2-2; perhaps TRBD2 as D (5 bases). V lost 6 bases to trimming and J lost 1 base, with 9 bases between them. CDR1 is SNHLY and CDR2 is FYNNEI in the germline V gene. The CDR3 is 14 amino acids. DNA for the CDR3: TGTGCCAGCAGGTGGGAGATGAACACCGGGGAGCTGTTTTTT. Protein: CASRWEMNTGELFF.

DNA for the CDR3: TGTGCCAGCAGCCTTAGACAGCTCCCTAGCAATCAGCCCCAGCATTTT. It codes for CASSLRQLPSNQPQHF. The chain employs TRBV28 and TRBJ1-5; D may be TRBD1 (5 bases). CDR1 and CDR2 (germline): MDHEN, SYDVKM. V was pared by 6 bases and J by 0 bases, with 15 bases between. This CDR3 has 16 residues.

The chain joins TRBV7-8 to TRBJ2-3; 9 nucleotides align to TRBD2. The V gene end was trimmed by 1 base and the J gene end by 0 bases; junction bases not matched to a gene: 5. The CDR3 totals 17 residues. Germline V gives CDR1 SGHVS, CDR2 FQNEAQ. CDR3 protein: CASSLVGTSGSTDTQYF. CDR3 DNA sequence: TGTGCCAGCAGCTTAGTTGGCACTAGCGGGAGCACAGATACGCAGTATTTT.

The chain employs TRBV18 and TRBJ1-4; 7 positions match TRBD1. The trim removed 3 bases at V and 7 bases at J, leaving 5 bases unmatched. Germline assignment: CDR1 KGHSH and CDR2 LQKENI. The CDR3 length is 14 residues. For the CDR3, the DNA is TGTGCCAGCTCACCCAGCAGGGGGGGTGAAAAACTGTTTTTT. It translates to CASSPSRGGEKLFF.

CDR3: CKAVGLETQYF. The CDR3 DNA is TGTAAGGCAGTGGGATTGGAGACCCAGTACTTC. The chain is built from TRBV11-3 and TRBJ2-5; D uncertain. Germline loops: CDR1 SGHNT, CDR2 YENEEA. The CDR3 consists of 11 residues.

V usage is TRBV28 and J usage is TRBJ2-1; 9 bases fit TRBD1. This CDR3 is 12 amino acids long. Trimming cost V 3 bases and J 14 bases; bases outside gene matches: 5. In germline, CDR1 is MDHEN, CDR2 SYDVKM. CDR3 nucleotides: TGTGCCAGCAGTTTGCCCGGGACAGGGAAGTTCTTC. Its protein is CASSLPGTGKFF.

As concerns this clone: The junction and the germline gene differ at one end; a read error may be behind it. The rearrangement links TRBV5-4 to TRBJ1-6; D might be TRBD1 (5 bases). The germline V gene encodes CDR1 SGHNT and CDR2 YYREEE (reference sequence). This CDR3 is built from 13 residues. CDR3 protein: CASSSTRVDPLHF. The CDR3 region has the DNA TGTGCCAGCAGCTCCACCAGGGTGGACCCCCTTCACTTT.